This section outlines one TCR beta chain sequence together with its context. Its antigen remains unidentified. The junction departs from germline at one end; a sequencing error may be responsible. This sample is drawn from a study of Graves' ophthalmopathy and Graves' hyperthyroidism. Study findings and constraints: The blood repertoire also included most expanded thyroid clonotypes above 0.001 frequency. In separating ophthalmopathy from stable hyperthyroidism, a 13-signature model achieved less than 90% sensitivity and 81.08% specificity.

This CDR3 has 12 amino acids. Germline lookup yields CDR1 KGHSH and CDR2 LQKENI. RNA served as the template for amplifying TCR beta CDR3 regions. Second-round multiplex PCR came after a first-round RT-PCR that employed HTBI primers. TCRdb recomputed calls from the multiplex PCR reads with MiXCR, one row per CDR3 protein. Of about 220,000 distinct CDR3 sequences listed, about 22% were seen once; the top ten hold roughly 42%. All donors with ophthalmopathy were recorded as having moderate-to-severe activity, CAS ≥3, NOSPECS ≥4 and a duration under 3 months. This chain uses TRBV18 with TRBJ1-5; no firm D call. Sequencing was done on a sample of peripheral blood. This TCR came from a woman in her forties or fifties with Graves' ophthalmopathy. CDR3 region: CASSAGNRPQHF. CDR3 nucleotides: TGTGCCAGCTCAGCGGGCAATCGGCCCCAGCATTTT.